A single sample is the source of the 21 T cell receptor beta chains below, sequenced in a study of breast tumors, draining lymph nodes, adjacent tissues. One entry per CDR3 protein, called by TCRdb with MiXCR from the multiplex PCR reads. The data contain some 170,000 distinct CDR3 sequences, approximately 33% of them seen just once; the ten biggest clones take up around 3.5%. Samples came from axillary lymph nodes draining the breast cancer. The material sequenced was axillary lymph node tissue. Receptor source: a female donor with breast cancer. Some clones in this sample may be carry-over from other donors' samples.

This clonotype was counted once. V gene TRBV6-5 combines with J gene TRBJ2-1; TRBD2 matches 9 bases. Germline V CDR1 and CDR2: MNHEY, SVGAGI. Trimming at V came to 5 bases and at J to 12 bases, leaving 8 bases not matched to a gene. The CDR3 contains 13 residues. CDR3 in DNA: TGTGCCAGCAGTCGGACTAGCGCGGGTGGGCAGTTCTTC. Translated, it gives CASSRTSAGGQFF.

This chain connects TRBV5-4 to TRBJ1-1; D ambiguous. Germline V lookup: CDR1 SGHNT, CDR2 YYREEE (reference sequence). The CDR3 runs 11 residues. The CDR3 spells CVIRFNTEAFF. The CDR3 region has the DNA TGTGTCATACGGTTCAACACTGAAGCTTTCTTT.

This clonotype was seen repeatedly, ten times or more. The chain is built from TRBV7-9 and TRBJ2-5; the match to TRBD1 covers 7 bases. The CDR3 totals 17 residues. Trimming took 2 bases from V and 5 from J; bases not matched to a gene: 14. The V gene's germline CDR1 is SEHNR and CDR2 FQNEAQ (reference sequence). The CDR3 loop is CASSLRVHRGPAETQYF. CDR3 bases: TGTGCCAGCAGCTTACGTGTTCACAGGGGCCCCGCGGAGACCCAGTACTTC.

This clonotype was detected many times. This chain links TRBV7-9 with TRBJ2-3; TRBD2 aligns across 10 bases. V lost 5 bases to trimming and J lost 5 bases; unmatched junction nucleotides: 4. The length of the CDR3 is 14 residues. Germline V CDR1 and CDR2: SEHNR, FQNEAQ (reference sequence). The CDR3 region is CASSLSGRKDTQYF. The CDR3 DNA follows: TGTGCCAGCAGCCTTAGCGGGAGGAAAGATACGCAGTATTTT.

This clonotype has ten or more counts. The chain carries TRBV4-1 and TRBJ1-6, with D unclear. The CDR3 loop spans 16 amino acids. Trimming removed 1 base at V and 9 bases at J, with 16 bases between. CDR1 is MGHRA, CDR2 YSYEKL, per germline. This CDR3 reads CASSQGVRAGFSPLHF. CDR3 sequence (DNA): TGCGCCAGCAGCCAAGGGGTCCGGGCAGGATTTTCACCCCTCCACTTT.

The chain employs TRBV5-1 and TRBJ1-4; D is undetermined. V lost 0 bases to trimming and J lost 6 bases, with 18 bases between them. The CDR3 length is 17 residues. Germline V gene data show CDR1 as SGHRS and CDR2 as YFSETQ. The CDR3 DNA follows: TGCGCCAGCAGCTTGGGAGCTCGGGGTTCAGTTGATGAAAAACTGTTTTTT. This sequence encodes CASSLGARGSVDEKLFF.

This clonotype came up many times. The chain uses TRBV4-3 and TRBJ2-3, with 7 bases fitting TRBD2. This CDR3 has 16 amino acids. V was pared by 1 base and J by 3 bases, with 7 bases of the junction left unmatched. Germline CDR1 LGHNA, CDR2 YSLEER. CDR3 loop: CASSQGSPGGTDTQYF. In nucleotides, the CDR3 is TGCGCCAGCAGCCAAGGTAGCCCCGGGGGGACAGATACGCAGTATTTT.

This clonotype appeared many times. The V and J genes are TRBV10-3 and TRBJ2-5; D uncertain. The V gene lost 2 bases and the J gene lost 1 base, with 5 bases spanning the gap. Germline V gene lookup returns CDR1 ENHRY and CDR2 SYGVKD. The CDR3 extends over 13 amino acids. This chain's CDR3 is CAISEELQETQYF. CDR3 bases: TGTGCCATCAGTGAGGAGCTCCAAGAGACCCAGTACTTC.

The V call is TRBV7-2, the J call TRBJ2-7; D may match TRBD1 or TRBD2 (6 bases each). Germline V gene lookup returns CDR1 SGHTA and CDR2 FQGNSA. The V and J ends lost 1 base and 3 bases respectively, with 19 bases between them. This CDR3 has 17 residues. The CDR3 loop is CASSLGVGEGGGYEQYF. Written as DNA, the CDR3 is TGTGCCAGCAGCTTAGGAGTCGGTGAGGGGGGCGGCTACGAGCAGTACTTC.

The table lists this clonotype with many counts. CDR3 residues: CAWRGLAGGSEQFF. In DNA form, the CDR3 reads TGTGCCTGGAGGGGCCTAGCGGGAGGAAGTGAGCAGTTCTTC. This sequence joins TRBV30 and TRBJ2-1; 11 bases are a match to TRBD2. The germline V gene has CDR1 GTSNPN and CDR2 SVGIG (reference sequence). The CDR3 has 14 residues. V shed 3 bases, J shed 9 bases, and the junction held 7 bases outside the gene matches.

Note on this clonotype: This CDR3 fails to terminate in the conserved phenylalanine or tryptophan, so it likely reflects a read error. No DNA is shown, since the ends of the CDR3 on it are uncertain; the CDR3 is the one TCRdb lists. This chain uses TRBV20-1 with TRBJ1-5; the table's D gene call, TRBD1, was not cross checked with the DNA. From its first to its last residue, the CDR3 has 23 amino acids. Germline CDR1 reads DFQATT; CDR2 reads SNEGSKA (reference sequence). CDR3 protein: CSARDKGYRGFLRAVLRAGHQHL.

This clonotype was observed at least ten times. The rearrangement joins TRBV28 to TRBJ1-5; D is uncertain. Germline V lookup: CDR1 MDHEN, CDR2 SYDVKM. V lost 6 bases and J lost 8, with 5 bases in between. The CDR3 is 10 amino acids. CDR3 in DNA: TGTGCCAGCAGCTATAAGCCCCAGCATTTT. Residues: CASSYKPQHF. Using reference TRBV28 and TRBJ1-5 for the parts outside the CDR3, the full variable domain is DVKVTQSSRYLVKRTGEKVFLECVQDMDHENMFWYRQDPGLGLRLIYFSYDVKMKEKGDIPEGYSVSREKKERFSLILESASTNQTSMYLCASSYKPQHFGDGTRLSIL.

This chain connects TRBV27 to TRBJ2-3; D may be TRBD1 or TRBD2 (5 bases each). The CDR3 totals 15 residues. Trimming removed 5 bases from V and 8 bases from J, with 20 bases in between. Germline V gives CDR1 MNHEY, CDR2 SMNVEV (reference sequence). The CDR3 spells CASSPPGPWLGTQYF. The CDR3 DNA sequence: TGTGCCAGCAGTCCCCCGGGACCCTGGCTTGGTACGCAGTATTTT.

This clonotype came up a few times. The CDR3 nucleotides read TGCGCCAGCAGCGTCCTGACAGGGAACACTGAAGCTTTCTTT. This encodes CASSVLTGNTEAFF. V usage is TRBV5-1 and J usage is TRBJ1-1; possibly TRBD1 for D (6 bases). The germline V gene has CDR1 SGHRS and CDR2 YFSETQ. The CDR3 is made up of 14 amino acids. V shed 4 bases and J shed 1 base, with 11 bases lying between them. Variable domain in full (rest from reference TRBV5-1 and TRBJ1-1): KAGVTQTPRYLIKTRGQQVTLSCSPISGHRSVSWYQQTPGQGLQFLFEYFSETQRNKGNFPGRFSGRQFSNSRSEMNVSTLELGDSALYLCASSVLTGNTEAFFGQGTRLTVV.

This clonotype was picked up a small number of times. This chain joins TRBV12-3 or TRBV12-4 and TRBJ2-4; possibly TRBD1 or TRBD2 for D (6 bases each). Trimming shortened V by 8 bases and J by 15 bases, and 23 bases separated the two germline ends. The CDR3 loop spans 13 amino acids. CDR3 bases: TGTGCCAGCCAAGGCCCGGGGGCAGGGCGGGCGTACTTC. This encodes CASQGPGAGRAYF.

The chain is built from TRBV6-1 and TRBJ2-1; 7 bases match TRBD1. After removal of 3 bases from V and 7 bases from J, the junction contained 6 bases not matched to a gene. Germline assignment: CDR1 MNHNS and CDR2 SASEGT. The CDR3 contains 14 residues. DNA for the CDR3: TGTGCCAGCAGTGATACAGGGGACACTAATGAGCAGTTCTTC. Its protein is CASSDTGDTNEQFF.

This clonotype was counted at least ten times. The gene calls are TRBV20-1 and TRBJ2-5; D possibly corresponds to TRBD1 (5 bases). Germline CDR1 is DFQATT and CDR2 is SNEGSKA (reference sequence). V lost 6 bases, J lost 4 bases, and 12 bases lay in between. This CDR3 is built from 12 residues. The CDR3 DNA reads TGCAGTGCGCGCGACAGAGGAGAGACCCAGTACTTC. The encoded protein is CSARDRGETQYF.

This clonotype showed up many times. The chain is built from TRBV27 and TRBJ2-5, with 7 bases fitting TRBD1. The CDR3 extends over 13 amino acids. Germline V CDR1 and CDR2: MNHEY, SMNVEV (reference sequence). After removal of 6 bases from V and 2 bases from J, the junction contained 3 bases not matched to a gene. CDR3 protein: CASSHRGQETQYF. As DNA, the CDR3 is TGTGCCAGCAGCCACAGGGGACAAGAGACCCAGTACTTC.

This clonotype showed up many times. The J gene is TRBJ2-2, the V gene TRBV20-1; TRBD2 matches at 12 bases. The CDR3 spans 16 residues. CDR1 and CDR2 from the germline V gene are DFQATT and SNEGSKA (reference sequence). Unmatched junction bases numbered 5, after V lost 2 bases and J lost 4 bases. CDR3 in DNA: TGCAGTGCTAGACCAACTAGCGGGAGGACCACCGGGGAGCTGTTTTTT. This gives the protein CSARPTSGRTTGELFF.

This clonotype was observed at least ten times. The chain combines TRBV20-1 with TRBJ2-7; 9 bases line up with TRBD2. The germline V gene encodes CDR1 DFQATT and CDR2 SNEGSKA (reference sequence). V dropped 2 bases and J dropped 1; count of bases not matched to a gene: 6. The CDR3 runs to 15 residues. CDR3 in DNA: TGCAGTGCTAGAACAATCGGACTAGCGTCCTACGAGCAGTACTTC. Its protein is CSARTIGLASYEQYF.

This clonotype was counted ten times or more. V gene TRBV7-8 combines with J gene TRBJ1-2, with a possible D match to TRBD1 (6 bases). Germline CDR1 SGHVS, CDR2 FQNEAQ. The CDR3 totals 14 residues. Trimming removed 2 bases from V and 8 bases from J, with 15 bases in between. The CDR3 bases are TGTGCCAGCAGCTTACAGGGAGGACAGATCGGCTACACCTTC. This codes for CASSLQGGQIGYTF.